This entry concerns a single T cell receptor (beta chain). The CDR3 consists of 15 residues. The V and J ends lost 5 bases and 7 bases, in that order; junction bases with no gene match: 12. Germline V gives CDR1 MNHEY, CDR2 SVGEGT. The data were taken from a study of blood T cell repertoires in COVID-19. Whole-study context: Researchers got acute and convalescent COVID-19 samples from the United States, Italy and Spain. T cells, B-cell-depleted T cells, or PBMCs supplied cDNA or gDNA.

Original handling: Reference gene primer amplification in the assay estimated nucleated cell counts. Clones were sequenced by immunoSEQ multiplex PCR, and TCRdb holds only the in-frame ones, with some missing. That table supplies the V and J calls and clone size; D and trimming were determined from the DNA. The table shows over 250,000 clones, with around 82% occurring only once. Material for sequencing was peripheral blood. V and J are TRBV6-2 or TRBV6-3 and TRBJ1-2; TRBD1 agrees at 8 bases. This TCR was sampled from a woman aged 50 to 65 who had recovered from COVID-19. CDR3 coding DNA: TGTGCCAGCAGTACAACTCGACAGGGGATTAGTGGCTACACCTTC. Translating gives CASSTTRQGISGYTF.